This T cell receptor beta chain was found in a study of technical replicates of blood from several donors. The CDR3 consists of 14 residues. Clones were sequenced by immunoSEQ multiplex PCR, and TCRdb holds only the in-frame ones, with some missing. This sample has about 79,000 clones, with roughly 92% found just once. The sample consisted of T cells isolated from PBMCs. The source is a human donor in good health. V and J are TRBV21-1 and TRBJ2-1; the table's D gene call, TRBD1, was not cross checked with the DNA. TRBV21-1 is a documented pseudogene. CDR3 DNA sequence: TGTGCCAGCAGCAAAGTCGCAGGGTCTAGGGAGCAGTTCTTC. It translates to CASSKVAGSREQFF.